This is a list of T cell receptor beta chains from one sample in a study of OX40 agonist ivuxolimab in advanced cancers. Using immunoSEQ multiplex PCR, the repertoire was profiled, and TCRdb retains in-frame clones only, with some absent. The sample yields about 28,000 clones, 84% seen once. The sample in question was CD4+ or CD8+ T cells sorted from blood, obtained in a trial of the OX40 agonist ivuxolimab. The origin of the receptors is an adult with an advanced solid tumor such as melanoma, head and neck, liver or kidney cancer. Each CDR3 is given with its conserved first and last residue.

J gene: -
V gene: TRBV4-3
CDR3 protein: CASSQRVAGEGEQYF

J gene: TRBJ1-1
V gene: TRBV19
CDR3 protein: CASSIVGARTEAFF

J gene: TRBJ2-1
V gene: TRBV27
CDR3 protein: CASSLDRGFNEQFF

J gene: TRBJ2-7
V gene: TRBV9
CDR3 protein: CASSVGKGTRVYEQYF

J gene: TRBJ2-7
V gene: TRBV11-2
CDR3 protein: CASSSGTGTYEQYF

J gene: TRBJ2-7
V gene: TRBV7-9
CDR3 protein: CASSSRTGSSYEQYF

J gene: TRBJ2-7
V gene: TRBV9
CDR3 protein: CASSVGGTTSYEQYF

J gene: TRBJ2-3
V gene: TRBV7-3
CDR3 protein: CASSFSRGEVNF

J gene: TRBJ1-5
V gene: TRBV19
CDR3 protein: CASRKTTGYNQPQHF

J gene: TRBJ2-1
V gene: TRBV7-3
CDR3 protein: CASRPGGGNEQFF

J gene: TRBJ2-5
V gene: TRBV30
CDR3 protein: CASSLGGLQPRETQYF

J gene: TRBJ1-6
V gene: TRBV19
CDR3 protein: CASSIRTEVSPLHF

J gene: TRBJ2-7
V gene: TRBV10-3
CDR3 protein: CASGSYEQYF

J gene: TRBJ2-7
V gene: TRBV7-9
CDR3 protein: CASSSGLAEGYEQYF

J gene: TRBJ2-3
V gene: TRBV11-2
CDR3 protein: CASSLELAGGPLSDTQYF

J gene: TRBJ2-5
V gene: TRBV4-1
CDR3 protein: CASSLDRGRETQYF

J gene: TRBJ1-2
V gene: TRBV7-8
CDR3 protein: CASSSVQGVANYGYTF

J gene: TRBJ1-2
V gene: TRBV9
CDR3 protein: CASSQDKGRHDGYTF

J gene: TRBJ1-2
V gene: TRBV11-2
CDR3 protein: CASSLGALQVLYGYTF

J gene: TRBJ2-3
V gene: TRBV4-3
CDR3 protein: CASSQDGNTQYF

J gene: TRBJ1-1
V gene: TRBV2
CDR3 protein: CASKRRWNTEAFF

J gene: TRBJ1-1
V gene: TRBV27
CDR3 protein: CASSLLMNTEAFF

J gene: TRBJ1-1
V gene: TRBV30
CDR3 protein: CAWSTGQGNTEAFF

J gene: TRBJ2-7
V gene: TRBV5-6
CDR3 protein: CASSSGHGIEQYF

J gene: TRBJ2-3
V gene: TRBV4-3
CDR3 protein: CASSLGPGQGEDTQYF

J gene: TRBJ2-7
V gene: TRBV7-6
CDR3 protein: CASSPMAGPGEQYF

J gene: TRBJ2-7
V gene: TRBV4-2
CDR3 protein: CASSQGLAGAYEQYF

J gene: TRBJ2-7
V gene: TRBV11-2
CDR3 protein: CASGTGPEQYF

J gene: TRBJ2-1
V gene: TRBV27
CDR3 protein: CASSLQGANDEQFF

J gene: TRBJ1-6
V gene: TRBV11-2
CDR3 protein: CASSLVFRQGDNSPLHF

J gene: TRBJ2-6
V gene: TRBV5-8
CDR3 protein: CASTFGSGANVLTF

J gene: TRBJ1-1
V gene: TRBV5-4
CDR3 protein: CASSLVSQSYTEAFF

J gene: TRBJ2-1
V gene: TRBV6-5
CDR3 protein: CASSYSRTGPYNEQFF

J gene: TRBJ2-7
V gene: TRBV7-8
CDR3 protein: CASSLEGTGFEQYF

J gene: TRBJ2-7
V gene: TRBV4-1
CDR3 protein: CASSQEFGEYYEQYF

J gene: TRBJ1-2
V gene: TRBV7-6
CDR3 protein: CASSLYFTGANYGYTF

J gene: TRBJ2-7
V gene: TRBV5-1
CDR3 protein: CASSLSSSTSYEQYF

J gene: TRBJ2-3
V gene: TRBV11-2
CDR3 protein: CASSLGTSGTDTQYF

J gene: TRBJ2-7
V gene: TRBV19
CDR3 protein: CASSFGQGYEQYF

J gene: TRBJ1-1
V gene: TRBV15
CDR3 protein: CATSRKESTEAFF

J gene: TRBJ2-7
V gene: TRBV11-2
CDR3 protein: CASSLGTVIYEQYF

J gene: TRBJ1-1
V gene: TRBV6-5
CDR3 protein: CASSYSWQGSTEAFF

J gene: TRBJ2-7
V gene: TRBV4-1
CDR3 protein: CASSQEPVRDPEQYF

J gene: TRBJ1-2
V gene: TRBV19
CDR3 protein: CASNGEALDYGYTF

J gene: TRBJ2-1
V gene: TRBV7-8
CDR3 protein: CASSLDPEQFF

J gene: TRBJ1-6
V gene: TRBV5-6
CDR3 protein: CASSSGTGVRSPLHF

J gene: TRBJ2-5
V gene: TRBV5-1
CDR3 protein: CASSSQGRQETQYF

J gene: TRBJ2-5
V gene: TRBV5-4
CDR3 protein: CASSLEGGSETQYF

J gene: TRBJ1-4
V gene: TRBV11-3
CDR3 protein: CASSWGTGRKLFF

J gene: TRBJ2-5
V gene: TRBV7-6
CDR3 protein: CASSPFTETQYF

J gene: TRBJ2-7
V gene: TRBV5-4
CDR3 protein: CASSFGREQYF

J gene: TRBJ2-3
V gene: TRBV5-1
CDR3 protein: CATRGDRGEGDTQYF

J gene: TRBJ2-3
V gene: TRBV21-1
CDR3 protein: CASSKARQAMTTDTQYF

J gene: TRBJ1-1
V gene: TRBV29-1
CDR3 protein: CSVDKGNTEAFF

J gene: TRBJ1-5
V gene: TRBV6-5
CDR3 protein: CASYRGSGNQPQHF